This TCR beta chain was documented in a study of blood T cells in healthy people across ages. Study as a whole: Every two T cells gave about one barcoded beta molecule via template switching. General observations from the study: No one knew whether donors had CMV, which possibly confounded expanded clonotype changes.

Together with a sample-barcoded 5' primer, a J-beta primer mix was included in a second PCR lasting about 7 to 11 cycles. Via MiXCR, TCRdb re-called the 5' RACE reads, giving one row per CDR3 protein. The data show fewer than 650,000 distinct CDR3 sequences, approximately 26% seen once. The CDR3 runs 15 residues. Between the trimmed V and J ends, which lost 0 bases and 6 bases, there was a span of 12 bases. In the case of this clonotype: What it binds is unknown.

The sample also formed part of further work on T cells of mothers and their children. That report notes: The shaping of TCR recombination output by thymic selection is similar in related and unrelated pairs. The data showed no persistent microchimeric T cell clones.

Sequenced input: blood. This chain links TRBV12-3 or TRBV12-4 with TRBJ1-5, with a weak D call TRBD1 (6 bases). This sequence was found in a boy aged 2-9 years in good health. CDR3 sequence reads: CASSLAQAGVQPQHF. DNA for the CDR3: TGTGCCAGCAGTTTAGCGCAGGCAGGGGTTCAGCCCCAGCATTTT.